The 28 T cell receptor beta chains listed next were all sequenced from one sample in a study of T cell responses to AZD1222 COVID-19 vaccine. Assay: immunoSEQ multiplex PCR; the TCRdb copy retains only in-frame clones and omits some. This table has about 130,000 clones, about 91% appearing once. The input for sequencing was peripheral blood, taken on day 0 of AZD1222 vaccination. All receptors derive from an adult in good health.

The DNA for the CDR3 is TGTGCCAGCTCACCGCTCCAGGGGGGTTTCACAGATACGCAGTATTTT. It translates to CASSPLQGGFTDTQYF. This chain links TRBV18 with TRBJ2-3, with D possibly TRBD1 on 7 matching bases. V gave up 3 bases and J gave up 2 bases, with 15 bases separating them. This CDR3 is 16 amino acids long. Germline V gives CDR1 KGHSH, CDR2 LQKENI.

The chain's CDR3 is CSVSADTQYF. As DNA, the CDR3 is TGCAGCGTTAGTGCAGATACGCAGTATTTT. The gene calls are TRBV29-1 and TRBJ2-3; D is unresolved. Germline CDR1 SQVTM, CDR2 ANQGSEA. V lost 5 bases and J 4 bases, leaving 4 bases between the germline ends. This CDR3 spans 10 amino acids.

This chain links TRBV5-1 with TRBJ1-2, with D hard to call. The CDR3 runs to 13 residues. Between the trimmed V and J ends, which lost 4 bases and 4 bases, there was a span of 11 bases. Germline V gene sequence: CDR1 SGHRS, CDR2 YFSETQ. Here the CDR3 DNA reads TGCGCCAGCAGCCCTACAGAGTTCTATGGCTACACCTTC. Protein product: CASSPTEFYGYTF.

V gene TRBV7-8 combines with J gene TRBJ2-3; the match to TRBD2 covers 7 bases. In germline, CDR1 is SGHVS, CDR2 FQNEAQ. Unmatched junction bases numbered 5, after V lost 1 base and J lost 4 bases. The CDR3 covers 15 residues. CDR3 sequence: CASSLVGGGSDTQYF. Written as DNA, the CDR3 is TGTGCCAGCAGCTTAGTTGGGGGGGGTTCAGATACGCAGTATTTT.

V and J are TRBV5-1 and TRBJ2-6, with TRBD2 identical over 7 bases. From germline, CDR1 is SGHRS and CDR2 YFSETQ. CDR3 size: 15 residues. The V and J ends lost 3 bases and 4 bases, in that order; junction bases with no gene match: 4. As DNA, the CDR3 is TGCGCCAGCAGCTCAGCGGGGCCCGGGGCCAACGTCCTGACTTTC. Its protein is CASSSAGPGANVLTF.

This sequence joins TRBV19 and TRBJ2-3; unclear D gene. The CDR3 runs to 12 residues. Deletions cut 6 bases from V and 1 base from J, with 5 bases between. Germline V CDR1 and CDR2: LNHDA, SQIVND (reference sequence). The CDR3 DNA sequence: TGTGCCAGTAGGACCCGCACAGATACGCAGTATTTT. Its translation: CASRTRTDTQYF.

V gene TRBV18 combines with J gene TRBJ2-7; D is perhaps TRBD1 or TRBD2 (5 bases each). CDR1 is KGHSH, CDR2 LQKENI, per germline. The germline V and J ends were trimmed by 3 bases and 2 bases, with 11 bases remaining between them. CDR3 length equals 14 residues. The CDR3 DNA is TGTGCCAGCTCACCCGGGACGGATGCCTACGAGCAGTACTTC. Residues: CASSPGTDAYEQYF.

The V call is TRBV18, the J call TRBJ2-1; 14 positions agree with TRBD2. The V gene end was trimmed by 5 bases and the J gene end by 4 bases; junction bases not matched to a gene: 4. The CDR3 totals 16 residues. Germline-derived CDR1 and CDR2 are KGHSH and LQKENI. CDR3 in DNA: TGTGCCAGCTCAACCGGACTAGCGGGGGGATACAATGAGCAGTTCTTC. Translation gives CASSTGLAGGYNEQFF.

The genes are TRBV18 and TRBJ2-5; D possibly corresponds to TRBD1 (5 bases). With 1 base removed from V and 4 bases from J, the gap between germline ends came to 10 bases. There are 14 residues in the CDR3. CDR1 and CDR2 from the germline V gene are KGHSH and LQKENI. CDR3 in amino acids: CASSPRRQGETQYF. The CDR3, as DNA: TGTGCCAGCTCACCACGCCGGCAGGGAGAGACCCAGTACTTC.

The V gene is TRBV4-2, the J gene TRBJ1-6; D remains unclear. Germline loops: CDR1 LGHNA, CDR2 YNFKEQ. The CDR3 runs 17 residues. The V gene lost 0 bases and the J gene lost 1 base, with 10 bases spanning the gap. CDR3 coding DNA: TGTGCCAGCAGCCAAGACTTAGTACCATCCTATAATTCACCCCTCCACTTT. Translation gives CASSQDLVPSYNSPLHF.

CDR3 DNA sequence: TGTGCCAGCAGCTCGGGAGACTCCGCAACTAATGAAAAACTGTTTTTT. Protein product: CASSSGDSATNEKLFF. J is TRBJ1-4 and V is TRBV7-2; D call uncertain. Looked up from germline, CDR1 is SGHTA and CDR2 is FQGNSA. CDR3 length: 16 amino acids. Trimming removed 4 bases at V and 0 bases at J, with 12 bases between.

In DNA form, the CDR3 reads TGTGCCAGCAGTTTATCGACCAGGGGCGCGTATAATTCACCCCTCCACTTT. It specifies CASSLSTRGAYNSPLHF. The chain combines TRBV27 with TRBJ1-6; TRBD1 is a possible D gene (6 bases). CDR1 and CDR2 from the germline V gene are MNHEY and SMNVEV (reference sequence). The CDR3 length is 17 residues. The V gene lost 0 bases and the J gene lost 4 bases, with 13 bases spanning the gap.

This rearrangement joins TRBV4-2 to TRBJ1-1; 7 nucleotides match TRBD1. Germline loops: CDR1 LGHNA, CDR2 YNFKEQ. CDR3 length: 15 residues. The V and J ends lost 4 bases and 4 bases, in that order; junction bases with no gene match: 9. The CDR3 region is CASSPQGGRGTEAFF. In nucleotides, the CDR3 is TGTGCCAGCAGCCCCCAGGGGGGTCGCGGCACTGAAGCTTTCTTT.

The V gene is TRBV4-3, the J gene TRBJ2-6; D is uncertain. Trimming removed 6 bases at V and 1 base at J, with 7 bases between. The CDR3 has 14 residues. Germline V gene data show CDR1 as LGHNA and CDR2 as YSLEER. The CDR3 bases are TGCGCCAGCAGTCCCTGGTCTGGGGCCAACGTCCTGACTTTC. This encodes CASSPWSGANVLTF.

The table lists this clone with a few counts. The rearrangement uses TRBV23-1 and TRBJ1-5; D not certain. TRBV23-1 is an ORF; its function is uncertain. The CDR3 totals 15 residues. V was clipped by 3 bases and J by 3 bases, with 12 bases between them. The CDR3 bases are TGCGCCAGCAGTCATGGGAGAGGAGTCAATCAGCCCCAGCATTTT. Residues: CASSHGRGVNQPQHF.

The V gene is TRBV28, the J gene TRBJ1-6; the D is unclear. The V end was cut by 6 bases, the J end by 2 bases, with 14 bases between. Germline lookup yields CDR1 MDHEN and CDR2 SYDVKM. CDR3 length: 16 amino acids. This CDR3 is CASSSTSHPYNSPLHF. The CDR3 DNA reads TGTGCCAGCAGCTCCACCAGTCACCCCTATAATTCACCCCTCCACTTT.

The gene calls are TRBV7-9 and TRBJ1-4; TRBD1 matches 7 bases. Germline V lookup: CDR1 SEHNR, CDR2 FQNEAQ (reference sequence). The V and J ends lost 3 bases and 7 bases, in that order; junction bases with no gene match: 5. This CDR3 is built from 14 residues. The CDR3 DNA is TGTGCCAGCAGCTTGGCGGGACAGAGTGAAAAACTGTTTTTT. Amino acids: CASSLAGQSEKLFF.

This chain connects TRBV5-1 to TRBJ2-5; D remains unclear. The V end was cut by 4 bases, the J end by 2 bases, with 9 bases between. Germline values: CDR1 SGHRS, CDR2 YFSETQ. This CDR3 contains 13 residues. The chain's CDR3 is CASSPQGQETQYF. CDR3 nucleotide sequence: TGCGCCAGCAGCCCACAAGGGCAAGAGACCCAGTACTTC.

This chain joins TRBV7-9 and TRBJ1-1, with 7 positions matching TRBD1. The CDR3 extends over 14 amino acids. Trimming at V came to 5 bases and at J to 6 bases, leaving 9 bases not matched to a gene. Germline V gene data show CDR1 as SEHNR and CDR2 as FQNEAQ (reference sequence). The DNA for the CDR3 is TGTGCCAGCAGCAGACGACAGGGTTTCTCTGAAGCTTTCTTT. Its protein is CASSRRQGFSEAFF.

This chain connects TRBV7-2 to TRBJ1-5, with a possible D match to TRBD1 (5 bases). The V end was cut by 3 bases, the J end by 7 bases, with 13 bases between. Germline assignment: CDR1 SGHTA and CDR2 FQGNSA. The CDR3 loop spans 14 amino acids. CDR3 nucleotide sequence: TGTGCCAGCAGCTTTGCAGGGCGGATCCAGCCCCAGCATTTT. This codes for CASSFAGRIQPQHF. Full variable domain (outside the CDR3, taken from reference TRBV7-2 and TRBJ1-5): GAGVSQSPSNKVTEKGKDVELRCDPISGHTALYWYRQSLGQGLEFLIYFQGNSAPDKSGLPSDRFSAERTGGSVSTLTIQRTQQEDSAVYLCASSFAGRIQPQHFGDGTRLSIL.

This sequence joins TRBV28 and TRBJ2-2; 8 bases map to TRBD2. The germline gives CDR1 MDHEN, CDR2 SYDVKM. This CDR3 is built from 16 residues. The V segment lost 5 bases and the J segment 4 bases; nucleotides outside the gene matches: 9. Here the CDR3 DNA reads TGTGCCAGCAGTCTCCGGACTAGCTCGTTCACCGGGGAGCTGTTTTTT. It is translated as CASSLRTSSFTGELFF.

This chain joins TRBV6-5 and TRBJ2-2; D gene ambiguous. Germline assignment: CDR1 MNHEY and CDR2 SVGAGI. V gave up 6 bases and J gave up 5 bases, with 4 bases separating them. This CDR3 has 11 amino acids. In nucleotides, the CDR3 is TGTGCCAGCAGGGTGACCGGGGAGCTGTTTTTT. It is translated as CASRVTGELFF.

This clone has only one observation. The chain couples TRBV6-6 to TRBJ1-1; unclear D gene. The CDR3 spans 12 residues. From germline, CDR1 is MNHNY and CDR2 SVGAGI (reference sequence). Trimming cost V 6 bases and J 4 bases, with 9 bases left between them. The CDR3 here is CASSHKGTEAFF. CDR3 coding DNA: TGTGCCAGCAGCCACAAGGGCACTGAAGCTTTCTTT.

The V gene is TRBV29-1, the J gene TRBJ1-2, with D maybe TRBD1 (6 bases). There are 13 residues in the CDR3. CDR1 is SQVTM and CDR2 is ANQGSEA in the germline V gene. Trimming removed 8 bases from V and 4 bases from J, with 17 bases in between. CDR3 amino acids: CSTFGGTIYGYTF. The CDR3 DNA reads as TGCAGCACCTTTGGAGGGACAATCTATGGCTACACCTTC.

In its sample, this clone was seen once. The chain employs TRBV28 and TRBJ2-7, with 7 bases aligning to TRBD1. The CDR3 runs to 16 residues. The germline gives CDR1 MDHEN, CDR2 SYDVKM. V gave up 3 bases and J gave up 6 bases; unmatched junction bases: 14. The CDR3 nucleotides read TGTGCCAGCAGTTTCGCACGTCCAGGGGGTTTCTCCGAGCAGTACTTC. This codes for CASSFARPGGFSEQYF.

The chain uses TRBV5-8 and TRBJ1-2; no clear D. The CDR3 is 14 residues long. V lost 6 bases, J lost 2 bases, and 14 bases lay in between. Germline V gene sequence: CDR1 SGHTS, CDR2 YDEGEE. In nucleotides, the CDR3 is TGTGCCAGCACCTCCCGAGGGTGGAACTATGGCTACACCTTC. Translated, it gives CASTSRGWNYGYTF.

The chain joins TRBV4-1 to TRBJ1-5; TRBD1 agrees at 10 bases. Germline CDR1 reads MGHRA; CDR2 reads YSYEKL. The CDR3 covers 17 residues. Trimming cost V 1 base and J 7 bases; bases outside gene matches: 10. This CDR3 is CASSQGAMRDRGQPQHF. As DNA, the CDR3 is TGCGCCAGCAGCCAAGGTGCAATGAGGGACAGGGGACAGCCCCAGCATTTT.

This chain links TRBV5-1 with TRBJ1-3, with 8 bases fitting TRBD1. This CDR3 contains 14 residues. The germline V gene has CDR1 SGHRS and CDR2 YFSETQ. The V segment lost 4 bases and the J segment 8 bases; nucleotides outside the gene matches: 8. The CDR3 nucleotides read TGCGCCAGCAGCCTTTCAGGGGGCGCGGACACCATATATTTT. Amino acids: CASSLSGGADTIYF.